Listed here are 18 T cell receptor beta chains from one sample, sequenced in a study of blood T cells in healthy people across ages. Primers used in a second PCR of roughly 6 to 11 cycles were a sample-barcoded 5' primer and a J-beta primer mix. Via MiXCR, TCRdb re-called the 5' RACE reads, giving one row per CDR3 protein. The sample yields over a million distinct CDR3 sequences, approximately 59% seen once. The sequencing sample was made of blood. The receptors were sampled from a man younger than 35 in good health.

Only a few counts were recorded for this clonotype. The chain joins TRBV27 to TRBJ2-1; D is undetermined. The V end was cut by 3 bases, the J end by 7 bases, with 13 bases between. CDR3 size: 14 residues. Germline V CDR1 and CDR2: MNHEY, SMNVEV (reference sequence). The CDR3 protein is CASSFKPGGNEQFF. The CDR3 coding sequence is TGTGCCAGCAGTTTTAAGCCCGGTGGGAATGAGCAGTTCTTC.

The rearrangement uses TRBV9 and TRBJ2-7, with D unclear. The CDR3 covers 15 residues. Germline V lookup: CDR1 SGDLS, CDR2 YYNGEE. Trimming removed 0 bases at V and 2 bases at J, with 12 bases between. The CDR3 sequence is CASSVASGHAYEQYF. The CDR3 bases are TGTGCCAGCAGCGTAGCTTCTGGTCACGCCTACGAGCAGTACTTC.

This clonotype has a handful of counts. The rearrangement joins TRBV6-6 to TRBJ2-3, with 7 bases identical to TRBD2. Germline V gene sequence: CDR1 MNHNY, CDR2 SVGAGI (reference sequence). The ends lost 5 bases at V and 3 bases at J; junction bases unmatched: 8. This CDR3 is 15 amino acids long. CDR3 DNA sequence: TGTGCCAGCAGTACCGACGGGGGGTTTACAGATACGCAGTATTTT. It encodes CASSTDGGFTDTQYF.

The chain links TRBV7-9 to TRBJ2-7, with 8 bases aligning to TRBD1. CDR1 is SEHNR, CDR2 FQNEAQ, per germline (reference sequence). V gave up 0 bases and J gave up 10 bases; unmatched junction bases: 11. This CDR3 region has 15 residues. CDR3 sequence reads: CASSLAQGAGFFQYF. The CDR3 bases are TGTGCCAGCAGCTTAGCGCAGGGGGCCGGATTTTTCCAGTACTTC.

This chain links TRBV20-1 with TRBJ2-4; tentative D call: TRBD1 (6 bases). Gene TRBJ2-7 matches the end of the DNA better, so the J call may be wrong. Per the germline V gene, CDR1 is DFQATT and CDR2 is SNEGSKA (reference sequence). This CDR3 has 16 residues. The CDR3: CSAREPPGTHLFEQYF. CDR3 nucleotide sequence: TGCAGTGCTAGAGAGCCCCCGGGGACACACTTATTCGAGCAGTACTTC.

The chain combines TRBV2 with TRBJ2-7; 7 nucleotides match TRBD2. V shed 6 bases, J shed 4 bases, and the junction held 9 bases outside the gene matches. Germline CDR1 reads SNHLY; CDR2 reads FYNNEI. The CDR3 totals 14 residues. Here the CDR3 reads CASSQTSSVYEQYF. CDR3 sequence (DNA): TGTGCCAGCAGCCAGACTAGCTCGGTGTACGAGCAGTACTTC.

This clonotype came up a few times. The gene calls are TRBV20-1 and TRBJ2-5; D ambiguous. Germline CDR1 DFQATT, CDR2 SNEGSKA (reference sequence). V gave up 2 bases and J gave up 4 bases, with 8 bases separating them. This CDR3 spans 12 amino acids. The CDR3 DNA reads as TGCAGTGCTAGACAGGCCGCAGAGACCCAGTACTTC. Protein: CSARQAAETQYF.

V gene TRBV20-1 combines with J gene TRBJ2-5, with no clear D. The V gene's germline CDR1 is DFQATT and CDR2 SNEGSKA (reference sequence). Trimming removed 6 bases at V and 5 bases at J, with 7 bases between. This CDR3 is 10 amino acids long. The CDR3 loop reads CSAVRETQYF. In DNA, the CDR3 is TGCAGTGCAGTTAGGGAGACCCAGTACTTC.

The chain is built from TRBV11-2 and TRBJ1-5; D ambiguous. The CDR3 spans 14 residues. V was clipped by 3 bases and J by 6 bases, with 12 bases between them. In germline, CDR1 is SGHAT, CDR2 FQNNGV. In DNA, the CDR3 is TGTGCCAGCAGCTTCGGATCAGACGGTCAGCCCCAGCATTTT. As protein: CASSFGSDGQPQHF.

The chain recombines TRBV7-9 with TRBJ1-2, with D perhaps TRBD1 (6 bases). The germline CDR1 and CDR2 sequences are SEHNR and FQNEAQ (reference sequence). V lost 3 bases to trimming and J lost 2 bases, with 10 bases between them. The CDR3 consists of 14 residues. The CDR3 loop is CASSFPDRNYGYTF. CDR3 nucleotides: TGTGCCAGCAGCTTCCCGGACAGAAACTATGGCTACACCTTC. The complete variable domain, with remaining parts taken from reference TRBV7-9 and TRBJ1-2, reads DTGVSQNPRHKITKRGQNVTFRCDPISEHNRLYWYRQTLGQGPEFLTYFQNEAQLEKSRLLSDRFSAERPKGSFSTLEIQRTEQGDSAMYLCASSFPDRNYGYTFGSGTRLTVV.

This clonotype was counted a few times. The V and J genes are TRBV12-3 or TRBV12-4 and TRBJ2-4, with a possible D match to TRBD1 (7 bases). The CDR3 has 16 residues. V was shortened by 3 bases and J by 4 bases, with 16 bases between the two germline ends. The CDR3, as DNA: TGTGCCAGCAGTTTCACAGGGGACTCAAGGAAAAACATTCAGTACTTC. Its translation is CASSFTGDSRKNIQYF.

This clonotype was counted between two and nine times. The rearrangement uses TRBV6-5 and TRBJ1-2, with TRBD1 identical over 9 bases. The CDR3 runs 13 residues. The V segment lost 5 bases and the J segment 8 bases; nucleotides outside the gene matches: 6. Germline CDR1 and CDR2: MNHEY and SVGAGI. The CDR3 DNA sequence: TGTGCCAGCAGTGGCACAGGGGGCCGGGGCTACACCTTC. Protein product: CASSGTGGRGYTF.

Note on this clonotype: A clone one base away is much larger, so this may be a read error. The chain combines TRBV7-2 with TRBJ2-5; 8 bases are shared with TRBD2. CDR3 length equals 14 residues. CDR1 SGHTA and CDR2 FQGNSA come from the germline V gene. Unmatched junction bases numbered 13, after V lost 5 bases and J lost 11 bases. CDR3 protein: CASSPGTRDNEQYF. CDR3 sequence (DNA): TGTGCCAGCAGCCCCGGGACTAGGGACAATGAGCAGTACTTC.

The chain uses TRBV29-1 and TRBJ2-1, with D possibly being TRBD1 (6 bases). The V gene lost 7 bases and the J gene lost 6 bases, with 16 bases spanning the gap. CDR3 length equals 13 residues. CDR1 and CDR2 from the germline V gene are SQVTM and ANQGSEA. Here the CDR3 reads CSADRFNGNEQFF. Written as DNA, the CDR3 is TGCAGCGCCGACAGGTTTAATGGCAATGAGCAGTTCTTC.

The chain combines TRBV7-2 with TRBJ2-7; perhaps TRBD2 as D (6 bases). Trimming stripped 1 base from V and 7 bases from J, with 17 bases between. Germline CDR1 SGHTA, CDR2 FQGNSA. This CDR3 is built from 15 residues. This chain's CDR3 is CASSLVGTRYNEQYF. CDR3 nucleotide sequence: TGTGCCAGCAGCTTAGTCGGGACTCGCTACAATGAGCAGTACTTC.

V gene TRBV4-3 combines with J gene TRBJ2-5, with D tentatively TRBD2 (6 bases). V shed 1 base and J shed 7 bases, with 10 bases lying between them. The germline V gene has CDR1 LGHNA and CDR2 YSLEER. This CDR3 has 13 amino acids. CDR3 sequence reads: CASSQGRGGTQYF. CDR3 nucleotide sequence: TGCGCCAGCAGCCAAGGTCGGGGAGGGACCCAGTACTTC.

This clonotype was detected only a few times. CDR3 DNA: TGCGCCAGCAGCCGCCAATTAGGGACAGACGCAGATACGCAGTATTTT. This codes for CASSRQLGTDADTQYF. This sequence joins TRBV4-1 and TRBJ2-3; 7 positions agree with TRBD1. The CDR3 spans 16 residues. The V segment lost 4 bases and the J segment 4 bases; nucleotides outside the gene matches: 11. The germline V gene encodes CDR1 MGHRA and CDR2 YSYEKL.

The V and J genes are TRBV6-2 or TRBV6-3 and TRBJ2-3, with D tentatively TRBD1 (6 bases). Germline CDR1 MNHEY, CDR2 SVGEGT. Trimming removed 4 bases at V and 2 bases at J, with 16 bases between. This CDR3 region has 16 residues. The CDR3: CASSLGRTAFTDTQYF. The CDR3 nucleotides are TGTGCCAGCAGTTTGGGTAGGACAGCGTTCACAGATACGCAGTATTTT.